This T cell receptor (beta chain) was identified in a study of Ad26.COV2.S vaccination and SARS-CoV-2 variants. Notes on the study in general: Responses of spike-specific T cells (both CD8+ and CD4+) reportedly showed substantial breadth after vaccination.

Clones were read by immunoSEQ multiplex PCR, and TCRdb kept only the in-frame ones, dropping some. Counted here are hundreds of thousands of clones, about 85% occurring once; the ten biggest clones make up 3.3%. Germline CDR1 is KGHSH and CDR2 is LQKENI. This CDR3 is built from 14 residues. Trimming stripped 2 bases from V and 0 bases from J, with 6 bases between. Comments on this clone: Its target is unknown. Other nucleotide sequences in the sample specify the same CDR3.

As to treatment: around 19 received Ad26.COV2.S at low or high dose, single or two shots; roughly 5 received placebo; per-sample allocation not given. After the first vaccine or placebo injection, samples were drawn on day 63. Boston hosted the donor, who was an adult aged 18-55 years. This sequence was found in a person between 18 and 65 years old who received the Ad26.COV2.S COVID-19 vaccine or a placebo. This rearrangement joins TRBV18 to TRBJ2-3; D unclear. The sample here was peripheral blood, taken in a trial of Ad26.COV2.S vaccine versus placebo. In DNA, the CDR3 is TGTGCCAGCTCACCAGGTGGTAGCACAGATACGCAGTATTTT. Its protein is CASSPGGSTDTQYF.